Following are 11 T cell receptor beta chains from one sample sequenced in a study of OX40 agonist ivuxolimab in advanced cancers. Assay: immunoSEQ multiplex PCR; the TCRdb copy retains only in-frame clones and omits some. This sample carries some 45,000 clones, approximately 90% of them seen once, and the ten largest clones take 19%. The sample in question was CD4+ or CD8+ T cells sorted from blood, obtained in a trial of the OX40 agonist ivuxolimab. The source of these receptors is an adult with an advanced solid tumor such as melanoma, head and neck, liver or kidney cancer.

This chain joins TRBV27 and TRBJ2-3; D may be TRBD1 (6 bases). Germline V gene data show CDR1 as MNHEY and CDR2 as SMNVEV (reference sequence). V was cut by 9 bases and J by 1 base, with 11 bases left in between. This CDR3 is built from 13 residues. The CDR3: CASQSGGTDTQYF. CDR3 bases: TGTGCCAGTCAATCAGGGGGCACAGATACGCAGTATTTT.

V and J are TRBV9 and TRBJ2-7; D possibly corresponds to TRBD2 (5 bases). The CDR3 consists of 14 residues. CDR1 SGDLS and CDR2 YYNGEE come from the germline V gene. V was pared by 3 bases and J by 2 bases, with 12 bases between. The CDR3 nucleotides read TGTGCCAGCAGCGAAGAGGGTCCCACCTACGAGCAGTACTTC. This gives the protein CASSEEGPTYEQYF.

This rearrangement joins TRBV4-1 to TRBJ1-5; 7 bases agree with TRBD1. Losses at the gene ends were 6 bases for V and 2 bases for J; bases not matched to a gene: 7. The CDR3 sequence is 15 residues long. Germline values: CDR1 MGHRA, CDR2 YSYEKL. The CDR3, as DNA: TGCGCCAGCAGTGTCCGACAGGGTGGCAATCAGCCCCAGCATTTT. It translates to CASSVRQGGNQPQHF.

The chain carries TRBV19 and TRBJ2-5; 9 bases are shared with TRBD1. With V trimmed by 7 bases and J by 4 bases, 10 bases remained unmatched. CDR3 size: 15 residues. CDR1 and CDR2 from the germline V gene are LNHDA and SQIVND (reference sequence). The DNA of the CDR3 is TGTGCCAGTACCCTGACAGGGGGTGGTTCAGAGACCCAGTACTTC. It yields the protein CASTLTGGGSETQYF.

The gene calls are TRBV19 and TRBJ2-2; no reliable D call. CDR3 length: 12 residues. Trimming took 7 bases from V and 6 from J, leaving 9 bases between them. Looked up from germline, CDR1 is LNHDA and CDR2 is SQIVND (reference sequence). This CDR3 reads CASKWVAGELFF. CDR3 nucleotide sequence: TGTGCCAGTAAATGGGTGGCCGGGGAGCTGTTTTTT.

V and J are TRBV6-1 and TRBJ1-1; D not certain. The CDR3 length is 13 residues. Germline V gene lookup returns CDR1 MNHNS and CDR2 SASEGT. Trimming left V 2 bases short and J 1 base short, with 5 bases between. CDR3 coding DNA: TGTGCCAGCAGTGAACAGCCGAACACTGAAGCTTTCTTT. Protein sequence: CASSEQPNTEAFF.

This sequence joins TRBV27 and TRBJ2-1; tentative D call: TRBD1 (5 bases). Trimming stripped 8 bases from V and 4 bases from J, with 6 bases between. Per germline, CDR1 MNHEY and CDR2 SMNVEV (reference sequence). This CDR3 is 11 amino acids long. The CDR3 bases are TGTGCCAGCCAGGGATACAATGAGCAGTTCTTC. It yields the protein CASQGYNEQFF.

This sequence joins TRBV29-1 and TRBJ1-1; D remains unclear. This CDR3 spans 17 amino acids. V was shortened by 0 bases and J by 0 bases, with 17 bases between the two germline ends. CDR1 and CDR2 (germline): SQVTM, ANQGSEA. CDR3 coding DNA: TGCAGCGTTGAAGATTCTACGGTGGGAAACTTGAACACTGAAGCTTTCTTT. Its protein is CSVEDSTVGNLNTEAFF.

This chain links TRBV6-8 with TRBJ1-6; 7 bases fit TRBD1. J lost 7 bases, V lost 6 bases, and 12 bases had no gene match. This CDR3 has 16 amino acids. Germline V gene sequence: CDR1 MNHGY, CDR2 SAAAGT. This CDR3 reads CASRRDSSSLNSPLHF. CDR3 nucleotide sequence: TGTGCCAGCAGGCGGGACAGTAGTTCCCTAAATTCACCCCTCCACTTT.

The chain links TRBV5-5 to TRBJ2-4; 7 bases are a match to TRBD1. The V gene's germline CDR1 is SGHKS and CDR2 YYEKEE (reference sequence). The CDR3 spans 14 residues. The ends lost 5 bases at V and 1 base at J; junction bases unmatched: 3. CDR3 loop: CASRTGAAKNIQYF. In nucleotides, the CDR3 is TGTGCCAGCAGAACAGGGGCGGCCAAAAACATTCAGTACTTC.

The genes are TRBV19 and TRBJ1-2, with D perhaps TRBD1 (6 bases). Germline CDR1 and CDR2: LNHDA and SQIVND (reference sequence). V dropped 7 bases and J dropped 10 bases, with 16 bases sitting between them. The CDR3 runs 12 residues. CDR3 residues: CASTGGLLAYTF. The DNA for the CDR3 is TGTGCCAGTACCGGGGGGCTACTTGCCTACACCTTC. Based on the CDR3 plus reference TRBV19 and TRBJ1-2, the full variable domain is DGGITQSPKYLFRKEGQNVTLSCEQNLNHDAMYWYRQDPGQGLRLIYYSQIVNDFQKGDIAEGYSVSREKKESFPLTVTSAQKNPTAFYLCASTGGLLAYTFGSGTRLTVV.